This T cell receptor (beta chain) emerged from a study of blood T cell repertoires in COVID-19. On the study more broadly: Samples representing acute and convalescent COVID-19 were sourced from the United States, Italy and Spain.

Method: immunoSEQ multiplex PCR; TCRdb's copy keeps in-frame clones and lacks some. The sample yields some 110,000 clones, approximately 83% seen once. CDR3 size: 15 residues. Per germline, CDR1 SGHVS and CDR2 FNYEAQ. Trimming shortened V by 5 bases and J by 4 bases, and 12 bases separated the two germline ends. This clone was observed many times. The origin of this receptor is a woman between 65 and 79 years old with acute or convalescent COVID-19. The chain recombines TRBV7-6 with TRBJ1-6, with D tentatively TRBD1 (5 bases). Material for sequencing was peripheral blood. This chain's CDR3 is CASSTYRGYNSPLHF. CDR3 coding DNA: TGTGCCAGCAGCACATACCGGGGGTATAATTCACCCCTCCACTTT.